This TCR beta chain emerged from a study of blood T cell repertoires in COVID-19 (dated by TCRdb to the early 2020s). Study-wide context: Collaborator samples came from the United States, Italy and Spain and covered acute and convalescent phases of COVID-19. The prospective study material was composed of cDNA or gDNA derived from T cells, B-cell-depleted T cells, or PBMCs. Deeply sampled blood TCRbeta repertoires from subjects exposed to, actively infected with, or recovered from COVID-19 were included in the dataset. A freely available public database, intended as a resource for researchers studying the immune response to SARS-CoV-2, is where the repertoires were released. The samples were drawn from the first 160 participants of the ongoing ImmuneRACE study and from 950 to 1,500 subjects provided by 6 global collaborators. Where available, HLA class I and class II types were taken from metadata supplied by the sample provider and were not determined by assay-based typing. The sample metadata nearly always contained a de-identified subject ID, COVID-19 status, age in years and sex.

One collaborating source in Seattle enrolled patients during active infection and followed them longitudinally through the course of disease. The collaborating institutions used their own protocols to collect whole blood in K2EDTA tubes. For TCRbeta analysis, collaborator samples were shipped as frozen whole blood, as isolated PBMCs, or as DNA extracted from either sample type. The CDR3 measures 17 amino acids from cysteine to phenylalanine. Only the CDR3 DNA is retained, 51 bases long and in frame from the first base. TCRbeta CDR3 regions were amplified from genomic DNA using the immunoSEQ Assay, a bias-controlled multiplex PCR. Per the authors' processing: The number of nucleated cells in each sample was estimated by amplification of reference gene primers within the assay. To quantify the absolute abundance of each unique TCRbeta CDR3 rearrangement, sequence reads were collapsed and filtered. Productive Simpson clonality was computed per sample as the square root of Simpson's diversity index over productive rearrangements. Entries here come from immuneACCESS through TCRdb and include only in-frame sequences with V and J called. Some clones fail to appear in such tables; in the studies checked, an unresolved V gene covers under half of the shortfall, and the cause of the remainder is unknown. V, J and clone size are taken as reported in that table, and D and trimming were inferred from the DNA itself. In this sample the table shows hundreds of thousands of clones, about 94% of which occur a single time. Around 0.84% of the sample goes to the ten largest clones.

Turning to this clone: Its antigen specificity is not known. Base qualities are not provided; no much larger clone lies one nucleotide away.

Results and caveats for the whole study, not just this receptor: The amount of clinical and demographic metadata varied by source and participant and was provided uncurated.

The chain links TRBV21-1 with TRBJ2-7; the D call TRBD1 from the table was never checked on the DNA. TRBV21-1 is recorded as a pseudogene. The sequence derives from a man in his 60s with COVID-19, enrolled during active disease. The sample consisted of peripheral blood. The CDR3: CASSHSLRPLPIYEQYF. The bases read TGTGCCAGCAGCCACAGTCTTAGACCGTTACCAATCTACGAGCAGTACTTC.